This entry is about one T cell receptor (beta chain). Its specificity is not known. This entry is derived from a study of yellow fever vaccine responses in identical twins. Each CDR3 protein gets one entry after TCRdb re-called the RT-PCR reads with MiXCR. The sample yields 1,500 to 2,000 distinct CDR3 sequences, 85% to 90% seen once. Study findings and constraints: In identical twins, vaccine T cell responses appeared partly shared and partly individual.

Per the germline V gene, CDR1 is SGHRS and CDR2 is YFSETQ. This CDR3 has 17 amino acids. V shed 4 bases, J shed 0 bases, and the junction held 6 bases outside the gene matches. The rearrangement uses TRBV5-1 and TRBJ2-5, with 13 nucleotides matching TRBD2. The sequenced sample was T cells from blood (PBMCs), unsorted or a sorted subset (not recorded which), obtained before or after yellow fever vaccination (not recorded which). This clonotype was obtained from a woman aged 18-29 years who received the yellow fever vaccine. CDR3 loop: CASSGGLAGAHQETQYF. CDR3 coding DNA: TGCGCCAGCAGCGGAGGACTAGCGGGAGCCCACCAAGAGACCCAGTACTTC.